One T cell receptor beta chain is described in this entry. Its matching antigen is unknown. Making TCR beta cDNA involved approximately 520 ng total RNA and a constant-region primer. Three rounds of nested multiplex PCR with slightly modified ARM-PCR produced TCR beta libraries. Amplification in the first two PCR rounds was performed using TRBV1-TRBV30 forward primers and a C-beta reverse primer for roughly 10 cycles each. MiXCR, run by TCRdb on the multiplex PCR reads, gives a single entry per CDR3 protein. The sample holds 84,000 or so distinct CDR3 sequences; around 70% are singletons and the top ten take approximately 19%. The source of the sample is a study of tumor-infiltrating lymphocytes in primary liver carcinoma. Study findings and constraints: Only about 7-24% of top clones occurred in every one of the five tumor regions. Overlap between tumor regions exceeded overlap of tumor with adjacent tissue or blood.

CDR1 and CDR2 (germline): MNHEY, SVGAGI. There are 15 residues in the CDR3. Joint extraction of RNA and DNA used about 17-31 mg of bulk tissue that was unsorted. Every tumor yielded five separate sampled regions. Every tumor sample analyzed contained over 80% viable tumor cells. The chain has TRBV6-5 and TRBJ1-6; perhaps TRBD1 as D (5 bases). The receptor's source is a man aged 40-49 years with primary liver carcinoma and hepatitis B virus infection. The sample taken for sequencing was liver tumor tissue from sampling region 1. The subset denotes: tumor region T1, superior pole. The CDR3 region is CTSSYDGGWNSPLHF. Written as DNA, the CDR3 is TGTACTAGCAGTTATGACGGGGGATGGAATTCACCCCTCCACTTT.